The 5 T cell receptor beta chains presented below share a single source sample, sequenced in a study of tumor and adjacent non-tumor tissue in lung cancer. Three rounds of nested PCR, following a modified ARM-PCR protocol, produced the TCRbeta library. TCRdb used MiXCR to reprocess the multiplex PCR reads, holding one entry per CDR3 protein. The top ten hold under 55% of the sample, which has 60,000 to 70,000 distinct CDR3 sequences, 76% seen once. The template was RNA from unsorted bulk tissue. The normal lung tissue was taken more than 3 cm from the tumor edge. Sequenced sample: distant non-tumor lung tissue. The receptors originated from a man in his sixties with non-small cell lung cancer.

In regard to this clonotype: The germline gene is not matched at one end of the junction; a read error may be the cause. The chain uses TRBV6-2 or TRBV6-3 and TRBJ2-1; tentative D call: TRBD2 (6 bases). Germline values: CDR1 MNHEY, CDR2 SVGEGT. CDR3 size: 16 residues. CDR3 loop: CVSSPVGLAGPNEQFF. In nucleotides, the CDR3 is TGTGTCAGCTCACCCGTGGGGCTTGCGGGACCCAATGAGCAGTTCTTC.

The table lists this clonotype with a count of one. A read error may account for a junction end that differs from germline. This chain links TRBV20-1 with TRBJ2-7; 9 bases match TRBD2. In germline, CDR1 is DFQATT, CDR2 SNEGSKA (reference sequence). CDR3 length: 16 amino acids. The CDR3 loop reads CNASSRASGTSYEQYF. CDR3 in DNA: TGCAATGCTAGTTCTAGGGCTAGCGGGACTTCCTACGAGCAGTACTTC.

The V and J genes are TRBV3-1 and TRBJ2-2; 9 nucleotides match TRBD1. Germline V CDR1 and CDR2: LGHDT, YNNKEL (reference sequence). V shed 4 bases, J shed 5 bases, and the junction held 2 bases outside the gene matches. The CDR3 totals 14 residues. CDR3 sequence: CASSPGQGTGELFF. CDR3 nucleotide sequence: TGTGCCAGCAGCCCGGGACAGGGAACCGGGGAGCTGTTTTTT. Filled out from reference TRBV3-1 and TRBJ2-2, the complete variable domain reads DTAVSQTPKYLVTQMGNDKSIKCEQNLGHDTMYWYKQDSKKFLKIMFSYNNKELIINETVPNRFSPKSPDKAHLNLHINSLELGDSAVYFCASSPGQGTGELFFGEGSRLTVL.

This clonotype was recorded many times. The rearrangement links TRBV5-4 to TRBJ2-1; D uncertain. The CDR3 extends over 13 amino acids. CDR1 SGHNT and CDR2 YYREEE come from the germline V gene (reference sequence). Trimming took 3 bases from V and 7 from J, leaving 11 bases between them. The CDR3 spells CASSSQGRNEQFF. The CDR3 DNA reads as TGTGCCAGCAGCTCACAAGGACGGAATGAGCAGTTCTTC.

Notes on this clonotype: This clone may be a read error of a much larger clone one base away. The chain couples TRBV28 to TRBJ2-1; 7 bases agree with TRBD2. The better agreement between TRBJ2-7 and the DNA end casts doubt on the J call. CDR1 and CDR2 (germline): MDHEN, SYDVKM. The CDR3 runs to 15 residues. For the CDR3, the DNA is TGTGCCAGCAGTTCGAAGCGGGCAAGGGACTATGAGCAGTACTTC. Translation gives CASSSKRARDYEQYF.